This T cell receptor (beta chain) is from a study of CD8 T cells in ankylosing spondylitis. Overall study results and limits: Clones linked with disease were CD8+ and fairly uncommon in the peripheral blood. Certain motif variants had earlier appeared in reactive arthritis synovial fluid and blood. There was a TCR beta motif, made of several highly homologous variants, that appeared characteristic of ankylosing spondylitis blood.

This clonotype was counted between two and nine times. The antigen is unknown. V trimming: 3 bases; J trimming: 6 bases; junction bases outside the gene matches: 9. The CDR3 runs 15 residues. Germline CDR1 SGHRS, CDR2 YFSETQ. TCRdb fed the 5' RACE reads into MiXCR, producing one record per CDR3 protein. The sample has a few hundred thousand distinct CDR3 sequences; around 24% are singletons. Sequencing was carried out using blood, either unsorted or a sorted T cell fraction (not recorded which). The sequence came from a male donor with ankylosing spondylitis. The chain recombines TRBV5-1 with TRBJ2-1, with TRBD2 matching over 7 bases. CDR3 sequence (DNA): TGCGCCAGCAGCTCCGTCGCGGGAGCTCCCAATGAGCAGTTCTTC. It yields the protein CASSSVAGAPNEQFF.